This T cell receptor beta chain was profiled in a study of T cells in Graves' hyperthyroidism and ophthalmopathy. Germline V gene lookup returns CDR1 MDHEN and CDR2 SYDVKM. The CDR3 loop spans 16 amino acids. The germline V and J ends were trimmed by 7 bases and 5 bases, with 24 bases remaining between them. This clonotype was observed many times. Its antigen is still unknown. Stable Graves' hyperthyroidism denoted no ophthalmopathy progression over 18 months. Diagnosing involved the use of clinical symptoms, serum thyroxine and TRAb, thyroid ultrasound and orbital computed tomography. Study-level findings and limits: Within blood appeared most thyroid clonotypes that had expanded above 0.001.

Researchers took RNA transcripts and amplified the TCR beta CDR3 regions from them. The TCR CDR3 was amplified in a first-round RT-PCR using the HTBI primer set. TCRdb reanalysed the multiplex PCR reads using MiXCR and keeps one entry per CDR3 protein. The sample consists of about 560,000 distinct CDR3 sequences, approximately 15% of them appearing once. The chain is built from TRBV28 and TRBJ2-7; D tentatively reads TRBD1 or TRBD2 (6 bases each). Sequencing used blood. The receptor was derived from a woman aged 40-49 years with Graves' hyperthyroidism. The CDR3 protein is CASTALQGGWADEQYF. In DNA, the CDR3 is TGTGCCAGCACCGCATTACAGGGAGGTTGGGCCGACGAGCAGTACTTC.